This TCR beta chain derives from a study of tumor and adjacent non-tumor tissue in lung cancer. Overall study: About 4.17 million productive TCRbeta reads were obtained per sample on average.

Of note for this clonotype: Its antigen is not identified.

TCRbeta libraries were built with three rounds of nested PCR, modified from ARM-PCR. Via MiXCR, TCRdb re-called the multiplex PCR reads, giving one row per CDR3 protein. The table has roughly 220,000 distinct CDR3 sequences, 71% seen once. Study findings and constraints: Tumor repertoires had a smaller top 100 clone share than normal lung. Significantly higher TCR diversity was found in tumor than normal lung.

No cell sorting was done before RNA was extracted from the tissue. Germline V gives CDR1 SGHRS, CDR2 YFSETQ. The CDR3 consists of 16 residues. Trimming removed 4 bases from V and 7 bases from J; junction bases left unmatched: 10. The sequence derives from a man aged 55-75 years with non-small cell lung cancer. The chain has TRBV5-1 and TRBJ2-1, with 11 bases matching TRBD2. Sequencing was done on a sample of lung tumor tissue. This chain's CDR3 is CASSLGSGGAINEQFF. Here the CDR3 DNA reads TGCGCCAGCAGCCTGGGTAGCGGGGGGGCGATAAATGAGCAGTTCTTC.